This T cell receptor (beta chain) was obtained from a study of cytomegalovirus exposure and HLA in healthy donors. Study-wide results and caveats: In a later analysis, common viral pathogens appeared linked to several of the most significant clusters.

The CDR3 is made up of 14 amino acids. Trimming stripped 0 bases from V and 4 bases from J, with 6 bases between. Germline CDR1 is SGHNT and CDR2 is YENEEA. In the PCR, 60 Vbeta and 13 Jbeta primers were used. Assay: immunoSEQ multiplex PCR; the TCRdb copy retains only in-frame clones and omits some. The table lists 75,000 to 100,000 clones, roughly two thirds of them singletons. As to this clone: The target antigen is unknown.

The clonotype originates from a man in his forties or fifties in good health and CMV-seronegative. Sequencing was done on a sample of PBMCs. The gene calls are TRBV11-3 and TRBJ2-2; D gene ambiguous. CDR3 in amino acids: CASSLELGTGELFF. The DNA of the CDR3 is TGTGCCAGCAGCTTAGAGCTAGGCACCGGGGAGCTGTTTTTT.